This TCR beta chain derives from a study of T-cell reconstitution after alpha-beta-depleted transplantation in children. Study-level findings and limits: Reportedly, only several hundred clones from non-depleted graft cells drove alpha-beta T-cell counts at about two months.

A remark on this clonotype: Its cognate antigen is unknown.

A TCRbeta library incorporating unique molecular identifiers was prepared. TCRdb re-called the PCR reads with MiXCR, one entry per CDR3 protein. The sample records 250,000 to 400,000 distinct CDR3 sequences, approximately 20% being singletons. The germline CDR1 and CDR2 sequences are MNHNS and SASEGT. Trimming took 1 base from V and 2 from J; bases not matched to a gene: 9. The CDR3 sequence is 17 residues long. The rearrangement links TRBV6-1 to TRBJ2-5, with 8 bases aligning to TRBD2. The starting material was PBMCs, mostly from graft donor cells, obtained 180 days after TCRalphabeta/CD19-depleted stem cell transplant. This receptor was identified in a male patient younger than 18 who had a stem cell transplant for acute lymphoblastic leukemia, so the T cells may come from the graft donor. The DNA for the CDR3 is TGTGCCAGCAGTGAAGGGCGGGGGGTTAGAGGACAAGAGACCCAGTACTTC. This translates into CASSEGRGVRGQETQYF.